The source of this T cell receptor beta chain is a study of shared clonotypes between healthy human individuals. Study-wide results and limits: With four donors compared, roughly 5% of naive CD4 clonotypes were shared.

In the case of this clone: What it binds is not known.

CDR3 size: 15 residues. V lost 3 bases and J lost 3; bases outside the gene matches: 6. The germline gives CDR1 SGDLS, CDR2 YYNGEE. Assay runs were performed at deep level. For sorted subsets, about 200 ng DNA per replicate equaled some 27,000 T cell genomes. The method was immunoSEQ multiplex PCR; TCRdb's version includes in-frame clones alone and lacks a portion of them. In the table there are roughly 2.1 million clones, just over 90% of which are singletons. The naive CD8 subset, CD45RO-negative cells positively selected for CCR7, excluded terminally differentiated effector memory CD45RA+ cells. This TCR came from a man between 18 and 29 years old in good health. Some clones in this sample may be carry-over from other donors' samples. The genes are TRBV9 and TRBJ2-7; 10 bases agree with TRBD1. Sequencing was done on a sample of naive CD8+ T cells from PBMCs. CDR3 nucleotide sequence: TGTGCCAGCAGCGAAACGGGACAGGGGTTCTACGAGCAGTACTTC. Translation: CASSETGQGFYEQYF. Full variable domain (outside the CDR3, taken from reference TRBV9 and TRBJ2-7): DSGVTQTPKHLITATGQRVTLRCSPRSGDLSVYWYQQSLDQGLQFLIQYYNGEERAKGNILERFSAQQFPDLHSELNLSSLELGDSALYFCASSETGQGFYEQYFGPGTRLTVT.